This TCR beta chain was profiled in a study of T-cell memory formation after mild COVID-19. Study summary: TCR clusters showed largely donor specificity. Whole-study findings and limits: Contracting clones from day 15 to 85 had balanced CD4/CD8; later expanders favoured CD4+.

After 5'RACE with constant-segment primers, TCR alpha and TCR beta cDNA libraries carrying sample barcodes and UMIs were obtained. TCRdb reanalysed the 5' RACE reads using MiXCR and keeps one entry per CDR3 protein. Of hundreds of thousands of distinct CDR3 sequences in the sample, about 22% were seen once. The sample holds a few counts of this clonotype. The antigen is not known. Material: PBMCs or a T cell subset sorted from them (not recorded which). This receptor was taken from an adult woman who had mild COVID-19 (a few samples of this study predate the infection). Cell type and time point are not known.

CDR3 nucleotide sequence: TGTGCCAGTCGCAAGGGGGGCCAGGAGAACACTGAAGCTTTCTTT. This sequence encodes CASRKGGQENTEAFF. The chain uses TRBV5-4 and TRBJ1-1; weak D call: TRBD1 (6 bases). The length of the CDR3 is 15 residues. V lost 8 bases, J lost 1 base, and 18 bases lay in between. CDR1 is SGHNT and CDR2 is YYREEE in the germline V gene (reference sequence).